Each of the 26 T cell receptor beta chains below was sequenced from the same sample in a study of blood T cells in healthy people across ages. Through a sample-barcoded 5' primer and a J-beta primer mix, a second PCR was run for roughly 7 to 11 cycles. Via MiXCR, TCRdb re-called the 5' RACE reads, giving one row per CDR3 protein. This sample has about a million distinct CDR3 sequences, with less than 45% found just once. The source material was blood. The receptors shown here come from a man between 18 and 35 years old in good health.

There are a few counts of this clonotype. The CDR3 loop reads CSVRQGKGEKLFF. CDR3 sequence (DNA): TGCAGCGTGAGACAGGGAAAGGGCGAAAAACTGTTTTTT. The J gene is TRBJ1-4, the V gene TRBV29-1; 7 bases are shared with TRBD1. CDR3 length equals 13 residues. Germline values: CDR1 SQVTM, CDR2 ANQGSEA. The junction had 9 bases not matched to a gene; V was cut back by 6 bases and J by 8 bases.

The chain uses TRBV9 and TRBJ1-2; D unresolved. CDR1 and CDR2 from the germline V gene are SGDLS and YYNGEE. The CDR3 sequence is 15 residues long. V dropped 0 bases and J dropped 0 bases, with 9 bases sitting between them. CDR3 sequence: CASSVAQDANYGYTF. The CDR3 coding sequence is TGTGCCAGCAGCGTAGCGCAGGATGCTAACTATGGCTACACCTTC. The full variable domain, rest sourced from reference TRBV9 and TRBJ1-2, is DSGVTQTPKHLITATGQRVTLRCSPRSGDLSVYWYQQSLDQGLQFLIQYYNGEERAKGNILERFSAQQFPDLHSELNLSSLELGDSALYFCASSVAQDANYGYTFGSGTRLTVV.

The chain links TRBV11-1 to TRBJ1-1, with TRBD1 matching over 7 bases. Germline V gene data show CDR1 as SGHAT and CDR2 as FQDESV (reference sequence). There are 14 residues in the CDR3. V shed 5 bases and J 6 bases; nucleotides not matched to a gene: 9. CDR3 protein: CASSDTIGGPEAFF. As DNA, the CDR3 is TGTGCCAGCAGCGATACTATAGGGGGCCCTGAAGCTTTCTTT.

This chain connects TRBV19 to TRBJ2-1; D is unresolved. The germline V gene encodes CDR1 LNHDA and CDR2 SQIVND (reference sequence). The CDR3 contains 12 residues. With 3 bases removed from V and 8 bases from J, the gap between germline ends came to 8 bases. CDR3 in DNA: TGTGCCAGTAGTATCGGTGTCTATGAGCAGTTCTTC. Its protein is CASSIGVYEQFF.

The rearrangement uses TRBV20-1 and TRBJ1-5; D might be TRBD1 (5 bases). CDR3 size: 16 residues. Trimming stripped 6 bases from V and 0 bases from J, with 18 bases between. Germline V gene lookup returns CDR1 DFQATT and CDR2 SNEGSKA (reference sequence). Here the CDR3 reads CSAQPQGSYSNQPQHF. In nucleotides, the CDR3 is TGCAGTGCCCAACCTCAGGGATCATATAGCAATCAGCCCCAGCATTTT.

The chain links TRBV29-1 to TRBJ1-2, with TRBD1 matching 8 bases. The CDR3 runs to 14 residues. Germline V gene sequence: CDR1 SQVTM, CDR2 ANQGSEA. V dropped 4 bases and J dropped 5; count of bases not matched to a gene: 9. CDR3 region: CSVAGTGLVYGYTF. DNA for the CDR3: TGCAGCGTTGCCGGGACAGGTTTAGTTTATGGCTACACCTTC.

The table lists this clonotype with a few counts. V gene TRBV6-6 combines with J gene TRBJ1-1; D is possibly TRBD1 (5 bases). The CDR3 loop spans 17 amino acids. Trimming left V 6 bases short and J 0 bases short, with 20 bases between. CDR1 and CDR2 (germline): MNHNY, SVGAGI (reference sequence). The CDR3 reads CASRTGAGRRVNTEAFF. CDR3 in DNA: TGTGCCAGCAGGACCGGGGCAGGGCGGCGGGTGAACACTGAAGCTTTCTTT.

This clonotype was seen only a few times. The rearrangement joins TRBV5-1 to TRBJ1-2, with D unclear. CDR1 SGHRS and CDR2 YFSETQ come from the germline V gene. V dropped 0 bases and J dropped 6 bases, with 12 bases sitting between them. The CDR3 length is 14 residues. CDR3: CASSLELLSDGYTF. In DNA form, the CDR3 reads TGCGCCAGCAGCTTGGAACTGCTTAGCGATGGCTACACCTTC.

The table lists this clonotype with a few counts. The rearrangement uses TRBV7-8 and TRBJ2-7, with 7 positions matching TRBD1. Trimming at V came to 3 bases and at J to 1 base, leaving 6 bases not matched to a gene. The length of the CDR3 is 15 residues. Germline assignment: CDR1 SGHVS and CDR2 FQNEAQ. CDR3 region: CASSFSRTGSYEQYF. The CDR3, as DNA: TGTGCCAGCAGCTTCAGCCGGACAGGTTCCTACGAGCAGTACTTC.

The chain has TRBV12-3 or TRBV12-4 and TRBJ2-2; D is possibly TRBD1 (5 bases). The V end was cut by 4 bases, the J end by 3 bases, with 9 bases between. The CDR3 runs 14 residues. The CDR3 nucleotides are TGTGCCAGCAGTTCGACAGAGGACACCGGGGAGCTGTTTTTT. This encodes CASSSTEDTGELFF.

V usage is TRBV5-1 and J usage is TRBJ1-1; 7 bases align to TRBD1. CDR3 length: 14 amino acids. The V gene's germline CDR1 is SGHRS and CDR2 YFSETQ. The V and J ends lost 4 bases and 0 bases, in that order; junction bases with no gene match: 3. The CDR3 spells CASSTGQMNTEAFF. The CDR3 DNA is TGCGCCAGCAGCACGGGACAGATGAACACTGAAGCTTTCTTT.

The J gene is TRBJ1-2, the V gene TRBV25-1; 8 bases fit TRBD1. V lost 5 bases to trimming and J lost 4 bases; unmatched junction nucleotides: 3. There are 13 residues in the CDR3. From germline, CDR1 is MGHDK and CDR2 SYGVNS. The CDR3 here is CASSRQGFYGYTF. DNA for the CDR3: TGTGCCAGCAGTCGACAGGGGTTCTATGGCTACACCTTC.

The CDR3 loop is CATSNDRATGELFF. In nucleotides, the CDR3 is TGTGCCACCAGTAATGACAGGGCCACCGGGGAGCTGTTTTTT. The chain links TRBV24-1 to TRBJ2-2; 7 bases are shared with TRBD1. The germline V gene encodes CDR1 KGHDR and CDR2 SFDVKD. The CDR3 runs to 14 residues. Unmatched junction bases numbered 4, after V lost 6 bases and J lost 4 bases.

This chain uses TRBV7-2 with TRBJ1-4; D is undetermined. Germline V CDR1 and CDR2: SGHTA, FQGNSA. The CDR3 sequence is 13 residues long. With 5 bases removed from V and 8 bases from J, the gap between germline ends came to 12 bases. Here the CDR3 DNA reads TGTGCCAGCAGCCAAGGCCTCAAGGAAAAACTGTTTTTT. Amino acid sequence: CASSQGLKEKLFF.

The genes are TRBV7-8 and TRBJ1-1, with a tentative D call TRBD1 (6 bases). The CDR3 totals 16 residues. Germline values: CDR1 SGHVS, CDR2 FQNEAQ. Trimming took off 5 bases at V and 0 bases at J, with 16 bases between the two ends. CDR3 amino acids: CASSLFGQPMNTEAFF. The CDR3 DNA reads as TGTGCCAGCAGCCTTTTCGGACAGCCCATGAACACTGAAGCTTTCTTT.

This clonotype was observed a few times. V usage is TRBV20-1 and J usage is TRBJ2-6, with D hard to call. Germline assignment: CDR1 DFQATT and CDR2 SNEGSKA (reference sequence). The CDR3 sequence is 13 residues long. Trimming removed 6 bases from V and 4 bases from J, with 10 bases in between. CDR3 DNA: TGCAGTGCCCCACGAGAGGGGGCCAACGTCCTGACTTTC. Its protein is CSAPREGANVLTF.

This clonotype was picked up one time. J is TRBJ2-3 and V is TRBV4-3; 9 bases align to TRBD1. CDR1 is LGHNA, CDR2 YSLEER, per germline. This CDR3 has 18 residues. Trimming cost V 1 base and J 2 bases; bases outside gene matches: 10. CDR3 loop: CASSQACPGQGNTDTQYF. Written as DNA, the CDR3 is TGCGCCAGCAGCCAAGCCTGCCCTGGACAGGGGAACACAGATACGCAGTATTTT.

This clonotype was seen only a few times. The chain uses TRBV20-1 and TRBJ2-7; 8 nucleotides line up with TRBD2. CDR3 length equals 15 residues. The junction had 15 bases not matched to a gene; V was cut back by 6 bases and J by 5 bases. The V gene's germline CDR1 is DFQATT and CDR2 SNEGSKA (reference sequence). The CDR3 sequence: CSAGVGGLVIDEQYF. As DNA, the CDR3 is TGCAGTGCGGGGGTAGGGGGACTAGTTATAGACGAGCAGTACTTC.

The chain employs TRBV18 and TRBJ2-7; D not resolved. Germline-derived CDR1 and CDR2 are KGHSH and LQKENI. Trimming took 6 bases from V and 5 from J, leaving 17 bases between them. The CDR3 extends over 14 amino acids. The CDR3 coding sequence is TGTGCCAGCTCCCTGGACCGGGTCGGAGACGAGCAGTACTTC. Amino acids: CASSLDRVGDEQYF.

This clonotype occurred many times. The genes are TRBV27 and TRBJ1-2; 7 bases align to TRBD1. V shed 5 bases, J shed 3 bases, and the junction held 15 bases outside the gene matches. The germline V gene encodes CDR1 MNHEY and CDR2 SMNVEV (reference sequence). This CDR3 has 17 residues. CDR3 loop: CASSPHVRGTEYYGYTF. CDR3 DNA sequence: TGTGCCAGCAGTCCTCACGTCCGAGGGACAGAGTACTATGGCTACACCTTC.

The chain recombines TRBV3-1 with TRBJ1-5; 11 positions match TRBD1. CDR3 length: 15 amino acids. With V trimmed by 3 bases and J by 4 bases, 2 bases remained unmatched. CDR1 is LGHDT and CDR2 is YNNKEL in the germline V gene (reference sequence). Written as DNA, the CDR3 is TGTGCCAGCAGCCACGGACAGGGGGCAAATCAGCCCCAGCATTTT. Its protein is CASSHGQGANQPQHF.

This clonotype was counted between two and nine times. The chain employs TRBV5-1 and TRBJ1-1; a weak D match, TRBD1 (6 bases). The CDR3 sequence is 17 residues long. V lost 3 bases to trimming and J lost 3 bases, with 21 bases between them. Germline V gene data show CDR1 as SGHRS and CDR2 as YFSETQ. The CDR3 DNA sequence: TGCGCCAGCAGCTCGAAGGCCCGACAGGTGACGGACACTGAAGCTTTCTTT. It is translated as CASSSKARQVTDTEAFF.

This clonotype was observed once. One end of the junction varies from germline; a read error may be responsible. The chain links TRBV6-2 or TRBV6-3 to TRBJ1-5, with TRBD1 as a possible D gene (5 bases). This CDR3 has 15 residues. The V gene's germline CDR1 is MNHEY and CDR2 SVGEGT. The CDR3 sequence is CASSWTGTANRPQHF. DNA for the CDR3: TGTGCCAGCAGTTGGACCGGGACGGCAAATCGGCCCCAGCATTTT.

This clonotype was counted a few times. The chain links TRBV20-1 to TRBJ1-1; D may be TRBD1 (6 bases). The CDR3 length is 13 residues. Trimming stripped 5 bases from V and 5 bases from J, with 15 bases between. Germline V gene lookup returns CDR1 DFQATT and CDR2 SNEGSKA (reference sequence). The CDR3 DNA follows: TGCAGTGCTGAACCCCGGACAGAAACTGAAGCTTTCTTT. This sequence encodes CSAEPRTETEAFF.

The genes are TRBV6-5 and TRBJ2-7, with a weak D call TRBD2 (5 bases). V lost 8 bases and J lost 3, with 20 bases in between. The CDR3 totals 15 residues. Germline assignment: CDR1 MNHEY and CDR2 SVGAGI. The CDR3 protein is CASSQRPEADYEQYF. Written as DNA, the CDR3 is TGTGCCAGCTCTCAGCGACCGGAGGCGGACTACGAGCAGTACTTC.

The chain joins TRBV5-6 to TRBJ2-1; D ambiguous. Looked up from germline, CDR1 is SGHDT and CDR2 is YYEEEE. The ends were cut back, 4 bases at V and 1 base at J, with 24 bases in the middle. The CDR3 consists of 19 residues. The CDR3 region has the DNA TGTGCCAGCAGCCTAGAGGCAGGACCGAGTATTTTTTCCTACAATGAGCAGTTCTTC. Amino acid sequence: CASSLEAGPSIFSYNEQFF.